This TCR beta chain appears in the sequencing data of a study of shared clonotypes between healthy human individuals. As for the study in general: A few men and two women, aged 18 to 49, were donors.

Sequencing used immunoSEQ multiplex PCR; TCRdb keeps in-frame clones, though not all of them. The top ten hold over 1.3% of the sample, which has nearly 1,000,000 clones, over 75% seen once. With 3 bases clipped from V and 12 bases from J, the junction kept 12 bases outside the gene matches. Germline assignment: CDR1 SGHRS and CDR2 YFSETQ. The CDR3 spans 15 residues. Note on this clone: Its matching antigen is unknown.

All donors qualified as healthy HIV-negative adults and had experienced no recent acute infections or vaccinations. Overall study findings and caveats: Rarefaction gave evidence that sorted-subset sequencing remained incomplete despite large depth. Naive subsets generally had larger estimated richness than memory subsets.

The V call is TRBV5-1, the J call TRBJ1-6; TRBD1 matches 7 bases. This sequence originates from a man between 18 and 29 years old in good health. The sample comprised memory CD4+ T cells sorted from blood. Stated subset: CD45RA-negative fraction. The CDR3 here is CASSWDRTGGGPLHF. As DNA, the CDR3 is TGCGCCAGCAGCTGGGACAGAACCGGTGGTGGACCCCTCCACTTT.